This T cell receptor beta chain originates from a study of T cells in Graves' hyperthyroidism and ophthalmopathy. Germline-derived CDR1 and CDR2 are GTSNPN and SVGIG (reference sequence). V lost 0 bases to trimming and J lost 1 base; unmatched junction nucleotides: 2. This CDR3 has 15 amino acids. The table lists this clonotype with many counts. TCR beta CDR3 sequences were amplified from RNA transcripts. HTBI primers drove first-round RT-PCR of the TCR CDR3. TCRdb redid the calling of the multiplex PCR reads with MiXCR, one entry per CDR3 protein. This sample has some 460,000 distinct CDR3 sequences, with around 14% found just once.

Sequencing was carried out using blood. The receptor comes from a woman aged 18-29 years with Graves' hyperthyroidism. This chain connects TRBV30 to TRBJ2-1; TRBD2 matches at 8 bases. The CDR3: CAWSVSGVSYNEQFF. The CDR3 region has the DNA TGTGCCTGGAGTGTTAGCGGGGTATCCTACAATGAGCAGTTCTTC.